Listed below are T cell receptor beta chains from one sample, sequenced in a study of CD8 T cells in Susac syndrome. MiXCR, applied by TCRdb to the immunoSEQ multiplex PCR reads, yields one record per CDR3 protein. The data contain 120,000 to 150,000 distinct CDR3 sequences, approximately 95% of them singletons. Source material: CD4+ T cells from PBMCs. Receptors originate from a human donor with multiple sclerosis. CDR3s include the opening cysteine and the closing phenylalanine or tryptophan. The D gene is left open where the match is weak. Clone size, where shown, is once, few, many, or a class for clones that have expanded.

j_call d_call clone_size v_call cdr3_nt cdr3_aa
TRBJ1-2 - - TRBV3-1 TGTGCCAGTAAAAACCCAGGTCCAGACTATGGCTACACCTTC CASKNPGPDYGYTF
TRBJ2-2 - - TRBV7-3 TGTGCCAGCAGCCTAGCAAAGGGTGACACCGGGGAGCTGTTTTTT CASSLAKGDTGELFF
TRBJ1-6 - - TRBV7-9 TGTGCCAGCAGCGGGGAGGGGAATTCACCCCTCCACTTT CASSGEGNSPLHF
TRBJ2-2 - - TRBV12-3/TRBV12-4 TGTGCCAGCAGTCCCCCCCCCAGGGGCACCGGGGAGCTGTTTTTT CASSPPPRGTGELFF
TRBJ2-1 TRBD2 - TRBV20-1 TGCAGTGCTAGACTCAGACGCGAGCGACTAGCGGGATACAATGAGCAGTTCTTC CSARLRRERLAGYNEQFF
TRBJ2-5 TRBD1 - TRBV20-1 TGCAGTGCTACACAGGGGTCAGGGGAGACCCAGTACTTC CSATQGSGETQYF
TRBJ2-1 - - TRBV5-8 TGTGCCAGCACCTCAACACGGCGAAACTACAATGAGCAGTTCTTC CASTSTRRNYNEQFF
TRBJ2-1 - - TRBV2 TGTGCCAGCAGTACTCTGAGAGAGCAGTTCTTC CASSTLREQFF
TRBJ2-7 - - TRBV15 TGTGCCACCAGCAGAGGTTCGGGGAACGACGAGCAGTACTTC CATSRGSGNDEQYF
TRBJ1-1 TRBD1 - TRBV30 TGTGCCTGGAGCCAGGGGGCGTTGGTTGGGGCTTTCTTT CAWSQGALVGAFF
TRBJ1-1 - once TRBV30 TGTGCCTGGCACCCCCCGGGACGGTTAGGCGAAGCTTTCTTT CAWHPPGRLGEAFF
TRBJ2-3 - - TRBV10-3 TGTGCCATCGGGTTGACAGATACGCAGTATTTT CAIGLTDTQYF
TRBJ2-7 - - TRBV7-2 TGTGCCAGCAGCCACCCCACGGGCGAGCAGTACTTC CASSHPTGEQYF
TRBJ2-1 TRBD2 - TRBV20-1 TGCAGTGCTAGCGGGAGGCGACCCAATGAGCAGTTCTTC CSASGRRPNEQFF
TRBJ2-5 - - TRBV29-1 TGCAGCGTTTCAAGGGAGTTGGAGACCCAGTACTTC CSVSRELETQYF
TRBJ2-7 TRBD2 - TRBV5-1 TGCGCCAGCAGCTTCCCCCAAGCGGGGTCCTACGAGCAGTACTTC CASSFPQAGSYEQYF
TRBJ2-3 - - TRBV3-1 TGTGCCAGCAGCCTCGGGACCAGAGGGGTAGATACGCAGTATTTT CASSLGTRGVDTQYF
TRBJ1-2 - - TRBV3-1 TGTGCCAGCAGCCGAACTACGCCGGATGGCTACACCTTC CASSRTTPDGYTF
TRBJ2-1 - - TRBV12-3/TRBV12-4 TGTGCCAGCAGTTCGTCTAGGGTTATTTCCTACAATGAGCAGTTCTTC CASSSSRVISYNEQFF
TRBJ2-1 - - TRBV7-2 TGTGCCAGCAGCCATGGAGGGGTTGGGTCCAATGAGCAGTTCTTC CASSHGGVGSNEQFF
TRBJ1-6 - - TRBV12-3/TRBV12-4 TGTGCCAGCAGCCGAGTTAATAATTCACCCCTCCACTTT CASSRVNNSPLHF
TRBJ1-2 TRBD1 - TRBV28 TGTGCCAGCAGTTTGGGACAGGGACAGTATGGCTACACCTTC CASSLGQGQYGYTF
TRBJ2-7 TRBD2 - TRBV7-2 TGTGCCAGCAGCCTTTCGGGACTAGCGAGCTACGAGCAGTACTTC CASSLSGLASYEQYF
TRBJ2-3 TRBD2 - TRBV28 TGTGCCAGCAGTTCGACTAGCGGGACCACAGATACGCAGTATTTT CASSSTSGTTDTQYF
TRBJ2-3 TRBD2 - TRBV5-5 TGTGCCAGCAGCCTACAATCTAGCGGCCGATGGACAGATACGCAGTATTTT CASSLQSSGRWTDTQYF
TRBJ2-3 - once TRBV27 TGTGCCAGCAGCCATGAACGACGGGCCCGGGGCACAGATACGCAGTATTTT CASSHERRARGTDTQYF
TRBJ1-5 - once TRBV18 TGTGCCAGCTCACCACTGGGCGGGGGCTACAGCAATCAGCCCCAGCATTTT CASSPLGGGYSNQPQHF
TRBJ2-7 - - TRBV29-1 TGCAGCGTTGGCGTCCAAGGACGGAGCCAGTACTTC CSVGVQGRSQYF
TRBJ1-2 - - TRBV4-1 TGCGCCAGCAGCCAAGATAGGGCAGGGTATGGCTACACCTTC CASSQDRAGYGYTF
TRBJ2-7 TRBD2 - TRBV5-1 TGCGCCAGCAGCTTGGCGGGCGGGAGCAGCTACGAGCAGTACTTC CASSLAGGSSYEQYF
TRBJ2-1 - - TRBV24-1 TGTGCCACCAGTGTTTTTGGGTTCCCCTACAATGAGCAGTTCTTC CATSVFGFPYNEQFF
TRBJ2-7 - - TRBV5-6 TGTGCCAGCAGCTTGCGCGGGAAAGGATACGAGCAGTACTTC CASSLRGKGYEQYF
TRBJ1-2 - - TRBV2 TGTGCCAGCAGTGAAGGCGCAGGGACCGGCGGCTACACCTTC CASSEGAGTGGYTF
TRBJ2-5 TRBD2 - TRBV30 TGTGCCTGGAGTGTACGCGGGGGGCAAGAGACCCAGTACTTC CAWSVRGGQETQYF
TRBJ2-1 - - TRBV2 TGTGCCAGCAGTGTAAGGCCAAGCTCCTACAATGAGCAGTTCTTC CASSVRPSSYNEQFF
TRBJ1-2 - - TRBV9 TGTGCCAGCAGCGGGTCAAAGGGTTATGGCTACACCTTC CASSGSKGYGYTF
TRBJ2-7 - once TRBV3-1 TGTGCCAGCAGCCAAGACAACAGGCGGTACTACGAGCAGTACTTC CASSQDNRRYYEQYF
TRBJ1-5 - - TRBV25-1 TGTGCCAGCAGGCAGGGCAATCAGCCCCAGCATTTT CASRQGNQPQHF
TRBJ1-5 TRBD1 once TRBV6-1 TGTGCCAGCAGACCGGACAGGACGGCCCATAGCAATCAGCCCCAGCATTTT CASRPDRTAHSNQPQHF
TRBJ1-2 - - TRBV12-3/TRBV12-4 TGTGCCAGCAGTTTCAGGGTTAATTTTGGAAATGGCTACACCTTC CASSFRVNFGNGYTF
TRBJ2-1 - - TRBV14 TGTGCCAGCAGCCAACAACTAACTGGTGAGCAGTTCTTC CASSQQLTGEQFF
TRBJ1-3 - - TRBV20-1 TGCAGTGTCATGCAGGAACACTCTGGAAACACCATATATTTT CSVMQEHSGNTIYF
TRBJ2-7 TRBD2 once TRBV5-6 TGTGCCAGCAGCTCCGGACTAGCGGGAGGTCGGAGGGCCTACGAGCAGTACTTC CASSSGLAGGRRAYEQYF
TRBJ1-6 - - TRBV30 TGTGCCTGGGCACTTCTGAATTCACCCCTCCACTTT CAWALLNSPLHF
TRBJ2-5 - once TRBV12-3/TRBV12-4 TGTGCCAGCAGTCAACTGGGGGGACAAGAGACCCAGTACTTC CASSQLGGQETQYF
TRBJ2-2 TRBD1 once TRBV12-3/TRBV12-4 TGTGCCGGGGGACAGGGGGCCACCGGGGAGCTGTTTTTT CAGGQGATGELFF
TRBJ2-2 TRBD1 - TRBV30 TGTGCCTGGAGTGGTCAGGGGGCGCACACCGGGGAGCTGTTTTTT CAWSGQGAHTGELFF